This record concerns one T cell receptor beta chain sequence. These data belong to a study of blood T cell repertoires in COVID-19. This CDR3 contains 14 residues. The J segment lost 4 bases and the V segment lost 4 bases, leaving 5 bases of the junction unmatched. Germline V gene sequence: CDR1 MNHEY, CDR2 SMNVEV (reference sequence). The protocol was immunoSEQ multiplex PCR, while the TCRdb copy is restricted to in-frame clones and leaves out a portion. Altogether around 160,000 clones are present, about 80% being singletons, with the ten largest covering less than 20%. What was sequenced was peripheral blood. V gene TRBV27 combines with J gene TRBJ1-1, with 8 bases lining up with TRBD1. The receptor's source is an elderly woman with acute or convalescent COVID-19. Written as DNA, the CDR3 is TGTGCCAGCAGTTACTGGACAGGGACCACTGAAGCTTTCTTT. It is translated as CASSYWTGTTEAFF.